These 18 T cell receptor beta chains were sequenced from one sample in a study of T cell repertoires in cytomegalovirus infection (dated by TCRdb to about 2019). Sequencing took place on an Illumina HiSeq 1500. The public reads were reanalyzed by TCRdb: fastp trimming at Q25, MiXCR alignment, in-frame beta chains only. Rows with one shared CDR3 protein collapse into an entry with the most common genes and DNA. This sample has about 500,000 distinct CDR3 sequences in its table, and about 33% of those were observed once. Of the sample, roughly 17% falls within the top ten clones. For these receptors, no antigen is known. This sample's treatment or condition label indicates: in vitro stimulation with specific CMV peptide epitopes to enrich CMV-specific T cells. The sample was cultured PBMCs, taken from culture after CMV antigen stimulation. Receptor source: a human donor in good health (CMV status not recorded). Some clones in this sample may be carry-over from other donors' samples.

Points on this clonotype: A much larger clonotype is one base distant, so this may be a read error. Lacking the conserved final phenylalanine or tryptophan, this CDR3 likely reflects a read error. The V gene is TRBV6-8, the J gene TRBJ2-5, with D tentatively TRBD1 (5 bases). V lost 5 bases and J lost 4, with 11 bases in between. The V gene's germline CDR1 is MNHGY and CDR2 SAAAGT. CDR3 length: 13 amino acids. DNA of the CDR3: TGTGCCAGCAGTAGGGGTAACACAGAGACCCAGTACTAC. It translates to CASSRGNTETQYY.

In its sample, this clonotype was seen a few times. The rearrangement links TRBV20-1 to TRBJ2-7; TRBD2 matches 9 bases. The CDR3 consists of 15 residues. Trimming cost V 0 bases and J 3 bases; bases outside gene matches: 6. From germline, CDR1 is DFQATT and CDR2 SNEGSKA (reference sequence). The CDR3: CSARDMTSGYYEQYF. The CDR3 DNA is TGCAGTGCTAGAGATATGACTAGCGGATACTACGAGCAGTACTTC.

This chain joins TRBV4-3 and TRBJ2-3, with TRBD2 as a possible D gene (5 bases). V dropped 6 bases and J dropped 4 bases, with 23 bases sitting between them. This CDR3 contains 17 residues. Germline CDR1 LGHNA, CDR2 YSLEER. The CDR3 sequence is CASSQNPPGMRADTQYF. The CDR3 DNA sequence: TGCGCCAGCAGTCAAAACCCTCCCGGGATGAGGGCAGATACGCAGTATTTT.

The rearrangement links TRBV7-2 to TRBJ1-3; D gene uncertain. Germline V gene lookup returns CDR1 SGHTA and CDR2 FQGNSA. The CDR3 covers 17 residues. V was pared by 5 bases and J by 3 bases, with 20 bases between. The CDR3 DNA reads TGTGCCAGCAGCCCTCAACCCGGGGTCATGAGTGGAAACACCATATATTTT. This codes for CASSPQPGVMSGNTIYF.

The gene calls are TRBV7-2 and TRBJ1-1; D is possibly TRBD1 (5 bases). The CDR3 length is 14 residues. Germline V gene data show CDR1 as SGHTA and CDR2 as FQGNSA. Trimming left V 5 bases short and J 4 bases short, with 14 bases between. The CDR3 protein is CASSPAGRTTEAFF. The CDR3 region has the DNA TGTGCCAGCAGCCCGGCGGGGCGGACCACTGAAGCTTTCTTT. Based on the CDR3 plus reference TRBV7-2 and TRBJ1-1, the full variable domain is GAGVSQSPSNKVTEKGKDVELRCDPISGHTALYWYRQSLGQGLEFLIYFQGNSAPDKSGLPSDRFSAERTGGSVSTLTIQRTQQEDSAVYLCASSPAGRTTEAFFGQGTRLTVV.

The chain employs TRBV7-2 and TRBJ1-2; 7 bases are shared with TRBD1. Germline V gene sequence: CDR1 SGHTA, CDR2 FQGNSA. There are 15 residues in the CDR3. J gave up 4 bases and V 2 bases, and 7 bases lay outside the gene matches. Here the CDR3 DNA reads TGTGCCAGCAGCTTATGGGGACAGATGGGCTATGGCTACACCTTC. This gives the protein CASSLWGQMGYGYTF.

This rearrangement joins TRBV2 to TRBJ2-5, with D possibly matching TRBD1 (6 bases). CDR1 and CDR2 (germline): SNHLY, FYNNEI. V dropped 5 bases and J dropped 4 bases, with 20 bases sitting between them. The CDR3 is made up of 16 amino acids. The CDR3 region is CASSKDLTGSGETQYF. DNA for the CDR3: TGTGCCAGCAGTAAAGACCTGACAGGCTCAGGAGAGACCCAGTACTTC.

This sequence joins TRBV12-3 or TRBV12-4 and TRBJ2-2; perhaps TRBD2 as D (5 bases). Deletions cut 2 bases from V and 0 bases from J, with 10 bases between. The CDR3 is 16 amino acids. The CDR3 region is CASSLSVGANTGELFF. CDR3 DNA sequence: TGTGCCAGCAGTTTATCCGTGGGAGCGAACACCGGGGAGCTGTTTTTT.

The chain combines TRBV7-2 with TRBJ2-3, with TRBD2 matching over 7 bases. The CDR3 is 15 residues long. V shed 4 bases and J 5 bases; nucleotides not matched to a gene: 9. Per the germline V gene, CDR1 is SGHTA and CDR2 is FQGNSA. This CDR3 reads CASSSGRGREDTQYF. The CDR3, as DNA: TGTGCCAGCAGCTCAGGACGGGGGAGGGAAGATACGCAGTATTTT. Full variable domain (remainder filled in from reference TRBV7-2 and TRBJ2-3): GAGVSQSPSNKVTEKGKDVELRCDPISGHTALYWYRQSLGQGLEFLIYFQGNSAPDKSGLPSDRFSAERTGGSVSTLTIQRTQQEDSAVYLCASSSGRGREDTQYFGPGTRLTVL.

This clonotype was recorded at least ten times. The chain uses TRBV7-2 and TRBJ1-4; the D gene is possibly TRBD1 (5 bases). V lost 1 base to trimming and J lost 7 bases, with 13 bases between them. The length of the CDR3 is 15 residues. Germline values: CDR1 SGHTA, CDR2 FQGNSA. Here the CDR3 reads CASSLGGFEGEKLFF. In DNA, the CDR3 is TGTGCCAGCAGCTTAGGGGGGTTCGAAGGTGAAAAACTGTTTTTT.

This rearrangement joins TRBV29-1 to TRBJ1-3; D is uncertain. The CDR3 totals 15 residues. The V end lost 4 bases, the J end lost 0 bases, and 13 bases lay between the germline ends. Germline V gives CDR1 SQVTM, CDR2 ANQGSEA. CDR3 DNA sequence: TGCAGCGTTGGTTACGGGTGGGGCTCTGGAAACACCATATATTTT. Protein sequence: CSVGYGWGSGNTIYF.

This clonotype was picked up many times. The rearrangement joins TRBV7-8 to TRBJ2-6, with 7 positions matching TRBD1. This CDR3 has 17 amino acids. CDR1 and CDR2 (germline): SGHVS, FQNEAQ. The V gene end was trimmed by 5 bases and the J gene end by 0 bases; junction bases not matched to a gene: 7. The CDR3 here is CASSPGTAISGANVLTF. CDR3 bases: TGTGCCAGCAGCCCCGGGACAGCCATCTCTGGGGCCAACGTCCTGACTTTC.

Many counts were recorded for this clonotype. V gene TRBV7-6 combines with J gene TRBJ1-4; D may be TRBD1 (6 bases). Deletions cut 8 bases from V and 5 bases from J, with 21 bases between. This CDR3 spans 16 amino acids. Germline-derived CDR1 and CDR2 are SGHVS and FNYEAQ. As DNA, the CDR3 is TGTGCCAGCGTCCACTCCTGGGGGCGGATAAATGAAAAACTGTTTTTT. Its translation: CASVHSWGRINEKLFF.

This clonotype showed up just a few times. This rearrangement joins TRBV6-6 to TRBJ1-6; possible D gene TRBD1, 6 bases. This CDR3 is 15 amino acids long. Germline V gene data show CDR1 as MNHNY and CDR2 as SVGAGI (reference sequence). V lost 6 bases to trimming and J lost 3 bases, with 12 bases between them. CDR3 bases: TGTGCCAGCAGCGTAACACAGGGCTATAATTCACCCCTCCACTTT. Its translation is CASSVTQGYNSPLHF.

This chain links TRBV4-1 with TRBJ2-2; 9 nucleotides line up with TRBD1. Germline V lookup: CDR1 MGHRA, CDR2 YSYEKL. This CDR3 spans 18 amino acids. V lost 5 bases, J lost 4 bases, and 14 bases stayed unmatched. CDR3 sequence reads: CASSTTPGQGGPTGELFF. CDR3 nucleotide sequence: TGCGCCAGCAGCACAACTCCGGGACAGGGAGGACCCACCGGGGAGCTGTTTTTT.

The rearrangement links TRBV27 to TRBJ1-1; D unresolved. V lost 6 bases and J lost 3, with 11 bases in between. Per germline, CDR1 MNHEY and CDR2 SMNVEV (reference sequence). The CDR3 sequence is 13 residues long. CDR3: CASSETEYTEAFF. CDR3 sequence (DNA): TGTGCCAGCAGCGAAACAGAGTACACTGAAGCTTTCTTT.

In regard to this clonotype: One base away lies a much larger clone, so this may be a sequencing read error. V usage is TRBV7-8 and J usage is TRBJ2-4, with D possibly TRBD2 on 6 matching bases. This CDR3 contains 16 residues. Germline CDR1 and CDR2: SGHVS and FQNEAQ. This CDR3 is CASSRDFYLAENIQYF. The CDR3 DNA reads TGTGCCAGCAGCCGGGACTTTTACCTAGCCGAAAACATTCAGTACTTC.

The chain combines TRBV19 with TRBJ2-2; no reliable D call. Germline V gene lookup returns CDR1 LNHDA and CDR2 SQIVND (reference sequence). V was pared by 0 bases and J by 3 bases, with 17 bases between. This CDR3 has 18 amino acids. The CDR3 region has the DNA TGTGCCAGTAGTATAGATCCAGTGAAGGCTTTGGACACCGGGGAGCTGTTTTTT. Residues: CASSIDPVKALDTGELFF.